Included here is one T cell receptor (beta chain) sequence, with context. This clonotype appeared a few times. No antigen is known for it. Base-call qualities are not available, and no considerably larger clone is one nucleotide away. Synovial fluid samples were paired with blood samples taken from the same ankylosing spondylitis patients. The data were obtained in a study of CD8 T cells in ankylosing spondylitis (dated by TCRdb to 2016 to 2017). Notes on the research overall: T cell receptor beta repertoires were profiled in healthy donors and ankylosing spondylitis patients so that disease-linked TCR variants could be found. The full study cohort comprised about 25 ankylosing spondylitis patients and some 100 healthy donors. Peripheral blood was sampled, and synovial fluid was also collected from ankylosing spondylitis patients. General conclusions and limits of the study: Some TCR beta motif variants had previously been reported in synovial fluid and blood of reactive arthritis patients, which suggested common disease-initiation mechanisms. The disease-linked clones showed a CD8+ phenotype and occurred at relatively low frequencies in peripheral blood. According to the report, matched synovial fluid samples from ankylosing spondylitis patients were significantly enriched for the disease-linked clones. A TCR beta motif of eight highly homologous amino acid variants appeared characteristic of blood from ankylosing spondylitis patients.

The CDR1 and CDR2 encoded by the germline V gene (reference sequence) are LNHDA and SQIVND. Trimming takes 4 bases from V and 0 bases from J, and the germline ends sit 10 bases apart. Including cysteine and phenylalanine, the CDR3 has 15 amino acids. The retained sequence is limited to the CDR3, 45 bases, with the frame set at the first base. For sequencing, an Illumina HiSeq 2500 was employed. TCR beta libraries were prepared by quantitative 5'-RACE with molecular barcodes. The study's own analysis went as follows. Disease-linked TCR variants were identified with a new computational method built on a probabilistic model of VDJ rearrangement. TCRdb applied fastp at Q25 and MiXCR to the public reads, then kept only in-frame beta chains. For every CDR3 protein sequence, its rows merge into one entry that carries the most common genes and DNA. Here the V and J calls rest on TCRdb's processing, not on the authors' analysis. The sample table records approximately 150,000 distinct CDR3 sequences; around two fifths of these occur just once. The top ten clones comprise about 16% of the sample.

The chain joins TRBV19 to TRBJ2-1, with no reliable assignment of the D segment. Sequencing was carried out using synovial fluid, either unsorted or a sorted T cell fraction (not recorded which). The source of this sequence is a male donor with ankylosing spondylitis. The CDR3 protein is CASSKTMSSYNEQFF. In nucleotide form, the sequence is TGTGCCAGTAGTAAAACTATGAGCTCCTACAATGAGCAGTTCTTC.